What follows is one T cell receptor beta chain and its context. Its target is not known. The sample comes from a study of T cell responses to AZD1222 COVID-19 vaccine. Whole-study findings and limits: Possibly, clonal diversity was underestimated; donors were largely white British and included more females. Vaccine-associated CD4 TCRs ranged over spike, dominating at 160-218 and 743-854. Of the AZD1222 recipients, only five or six were seropositive at baseline.

Trimming took 4 bases from V and 2 from J, leaving 15 bases between them. Germline-derived CDR1 and CDR2 are MGHDK and SYGVNS. This CDR3 is 16 amino acids long. TCRdb's table, derived via immunoSEQ multiplex PCR, lists solely in-frame clones and lacks some. There are 110,000 or so clones in the sample; 88% occur only once, and roughly 6.7% lies in the top ten. The gene calls are TRBV25-1 and TRBJ1-3; possible D gene TRBD1, 5 bases. Source: peripheral blood, taken 28 days after the second AZD1222 dose. The origin of this receptor is an adult who received the AZD1222 COVID-19 vaccine. The CDR3 region has the DNA TGTGCCAGCAGTGGAAGTCTATGGGGGGCTGGAAACACCATATATTTT. Amino acid sequence: CASSGSLWGAGNTIYF. The full variable domain, rest sourced from reference TRBV25-1 and TRBJ1-3, is EADIYQTPRYLVIGTGKKITLECSQTMGHDKMYWYQQDPGMELHLIHYSYGVNSTEKGDLSSESTVSRIRTEHFPLTLESARPSHTSQYLCASSGSLWGAGNTIYFGEGSWLTVV.